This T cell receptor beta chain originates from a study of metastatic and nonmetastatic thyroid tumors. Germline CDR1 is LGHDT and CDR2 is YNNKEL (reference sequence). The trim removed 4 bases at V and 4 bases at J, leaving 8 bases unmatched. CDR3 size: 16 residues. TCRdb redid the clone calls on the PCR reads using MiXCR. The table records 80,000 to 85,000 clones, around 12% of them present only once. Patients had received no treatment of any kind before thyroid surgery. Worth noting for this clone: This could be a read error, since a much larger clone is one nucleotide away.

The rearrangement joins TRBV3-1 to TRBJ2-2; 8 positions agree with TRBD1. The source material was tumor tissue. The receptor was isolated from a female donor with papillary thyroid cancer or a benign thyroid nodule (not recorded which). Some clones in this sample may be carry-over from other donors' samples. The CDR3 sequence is CASSPPGQVSTGELFF. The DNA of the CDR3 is TGTGCCAGCAGCCCGCCGGGACAGGTGTCCACCGGGGAGCTGTTTTTT.